This T cell receptor (beta chain) was profiled in a study of T-cell memory formation after mild COVID-19. On the study more broadly: The TCR clusters were mostly specific to one donor.

This CDR3 spans 14 amino acids. After removal of 1 base from V and 2 bases from J, the junction contained 2 bases not matched to a gene. Per germline, CDR1 SGHKS and CDR2 YYEKEE (reference sequence). 5'RACE with constant-segment primers built TCRalpha and TCRbeta cDNA libraries with UMIs. A single record per CDR3 protein comes from TCRdb applying MiXCR to the 5' RACE reads. The data show approximately 480,000 distinct CDR3 sequences, about 18% seen once. With regard to this clonotype: Its specificity is unknown.

Study conclusions and caveats: Contracting clones, day 15 to 85, had balanced CD4/CD8, and later expanders favored CD4+. Among CD4+ contracting clones, most were CM and EM, and CD8+ ones EMRA.

The receptor's source is an adult woman who had mild COVID-19 (a few samples of this study predate the infection). Cell type and time point are not known. The chain links TRBV5-5 to TRBJ2-7; 8 bases are a match to TRBD2. Sequenced material: PBMCs or a T cell subset sorted from them (not recorded which). The CDR3 spells CASSLQRGPYEQYF. As DNA, the CDR3 is TGTGCCAGCAGCTTGCAGCGGGGGCCCTACGAGCAGTACTTC. Supplemented by reference TRBV5-5 and TRBJ2-7, the full variable domain reads DAGVTQSPTHLIKTRGQQVTLRCSPISGHKSVSWYQQVLGQGPQFIFQYYEKEERGRGNFPDRFSARQFPNYSSELNVNALLLGDSALYLCASSLQRGPYEQYFGPGTRLTVT.